Listed below are T cell receptor beta chains from one sample, sequenced in a study of control samples from healthy donors and cancer patients. Data came from immunoSEQ multiplex PCR; TCRdb stores just in-frame clones and leaves some out. The top ten hold 2.1% of the sample, which has approximately 100,000 clones, over 75% seen once. Input material: blood. The receptors originated from a woman aged 40 to 50 in good health. Both conserved end residues are part of each CDR3. The D gene is left open where the match is weak. For some rows the clone size is stated as once, few or many, or as a class when expanded; others skip it.

D,length,J,V,size,DNA,CDR3
TRBD2,13,TRBJ2-1,TRBV30,-,TGTGCCTGGAGTCTAGCGGGGGTTGATGAGCAGTTCTTC,CAWSLAGVDEQFF
-,14,TRBJ2-1,TRBV24-1,few,TGTGCCACCAAGGGGCCCGGGGACTACAATGAGCAGTTCTTC,CATKGPGDYNEQFF
-,14,TRBJ2-7,TRBV5-6,-,TGTGCCAGCAGCCGGGGGCTAGGGAGGGGCGAGCAGTACTTC,CASSRGLGRGEQYF
-,15,TRBJ2-1,TRBV24-1,-,TGTGCCACCAGTGATTTGAGGCGTTCCTACAATGAGCAGTTCTTC,CATSDLRRSYNEQFF
TRBD1,14,TRBJ1-1,TRBV18,-,TGTGCCAGCTCACCACAAGGGACAGGGACAAAAGCTTTCTTT,CASSPQGTGTKAFF
-,16,TRBJ1-2,TRBV7-2,-,TGTGCCAGCAGCCCCGAGCGGTATTCGGGAGACTATGGCTACACCTTC,CASSPERYSGDYGYTF
-,12,TRBJ1-1,TRBV11-3,-,TGTGCCAGCAGCCTCTCGGGGCCTGAAGCTTTCTTT,CASSLSGPEAFF
-,11,TRBJ2-3,TRBV29-1,-,TGCAGCGTTGGAAGTAGGGATACGCAGTATTTT,CSVGSRDTQYF
-,13,TRBJ1-1,TRBV9,-,TGTGCCAGCAGCCCGACTGGGGGCACTGAAGCTTTCTTT,CASSPTGGTEAFF
-,12,TRBJ2-3,TRBV5-8,once,TGTGCCAGCAGCCAACAGACAGATACGCAGTATTTT,CASSQQTDTQYF
TRBD1,15,TRBJ1-4,TRBV25-1,-,TGTGCCAGCAGTGACCCAGACAGGGGCAATGAAAAACTGTTTTTT,CASSDPDRGNEKLFF
-,14,TRBJ1-2,TRBV9,-,TGTGCCAGCAGCGTAGGAGGCGTAGCGAATGGCTACACCTTC,CASSVGGVANGYTF
TRBD1,12,TRBJ1-1,TRBV18,-,TGTGCCAGCTCGCCCGACAGGGAACAAGCTTTCTTT,CASSPDREQAFF
-,17,TRBJ1-6,TRBV5-1,-,TGCGCCAGCAGCTTGCGAGGGTCCGGGTCAAATAATTCACCCCTCCACTTT,CASSLRGSGSNNSPLHF
-,14,TRBJ1-1,TRBV6-4,-,TGTGCCAGCAGTGACAACAGTATGAACACTGAAGCTTTCTTT,CASSDNSMNTEAFF
-,14,TRBJ2-7,TRBV6-1,-,TGTGCCAGCAGTGAAGCGAGGGTACCCTACGAGCAGTACTTC,CASSEARVPYEQYF
-,15,TRBJ2-4,TRBV2,-,TGTGCCAGCAGTACAGAGGAACTAGCCAAAAACATTCAGTACTTC,CASSTEELAKNIQYF
TRBD1,16,TRBJ1-6,TRBV3-1/TRBV3-2,-,TGTGCCAGCAGCCAAGGTGGAGGGGGCCATAATTCACCCCTCCACTTT,CASSQGGGGHNSPLHF
TRBD2,15,TRBJ2-2,TRBV2,-,TGTGCCAGCAGACCGGGACTAGGGGACACCGGGGAGCTGTTTTTT,CASRPGLGDTGELFF
-,13,TRBJ2-3,TRBV24-1,-,TGTGCCACCAGTGAAGGCCGCACAGATACGCAGTATTTT,CATSEGRTDTQYF
TRBD1,14,TRBJ2-7,TRBV5-6,-,TGTGCCAGCAGCTCCCTGGACAGGGGGGGCGAGCAGTACTTC,CASSSLDRGGEQYF
TRBD2,16,TRBJ2-5,TRBV7-2,-,TGTGCCAGCAGCTTAGTTGGTAGCGGGGGCCAAGAGACCCAGTACTTC,CASSLVGSGGQETQYF
TRBD1,14,TRBJ2-1,TRBV18,-,TGTGCCAGCTCACCTGGACAGGGGTGGTATGAGCAGTTCTTC,CASSPGQGWYEQFF
-,13,TRBJ1-2,TRBV7-9,-,TGTGCCAGCAGCCTCATCGGGGGCTATGGCTACACCTTC,CASSLIGGYGYTF
-,13,TRBJ2-5,TRBV3-1/TRBV3-2,-,TGTGCCAGCAGCCAAGTGACCTTGGTGACCCAGTACTTC,CASSQVTLVTQYF
TRBD2,14,TRBJ2-3,TRBV9,few,TGTGCCAGCAGCGTATCCTCGGGGGGGGATACGCAGTATTTT,CASSVSSGGDTQYF
-,12,TRBJ2-3,TRBV11-3,-,TGTGCCAGCAGCCCGGACAGTATAACGCAGTATTTT,CASSPDSITQYF
-,11,TRBJ1-1,TRBV29-1,-,TGCAGCGCTGAACTCGTGACTGAAGCTTTCTTT,CSAELVTEAFF
TRBD1,13,TRBJ1-2,TRBV12-3/TRBV12-4,-,TGTGCCAGCAGTTTGACAGGGGATTATGGCTACACCTTC,CASSLTGDYGYTF
TRBD1,13,TRBJ1-2,TRBV2,-,TGTGCCAGCAGTGAATCTGGGACAGGGGACTACACCTTC,CASSESGTGDYTF
TRBD1,15,TRBJ1-1,TRBV19,-,TGTGCCAGTAGCAAACAGGCCACAGGGGGAGCTGAAGCTTTCTTT,CASSKQATGGAEAFF
-,12,TRBJ2-7,TRBV5-1,-,TGCGCCAGCAGCGCTGGGGGCTACGAGCAGTACTTC,CASSAGGYEQYF
TRBD2,17,TRBJ2-3,TRBV4-1,few,TGCGCCAGCAGCCAAGGTCCTAGCGGGGGGGCGATAGATACGCAGTATTTT,CASSQGPSGGAIDTQYF
-,12,TRBJ1-1,TRBV6-5,-,TGTGCCAGCAGTAGACAGTACAATGAAGCTTTCTTT,CASSRQYNEAFF
-,13,TRBJ1-1,TRBV27,-,TGTGCCAGCAGTCTCATAATGAACACTGAAGCTTTCTTT,CASSLIMNTEAFF
-,16,TRBJ1-1,TRBV5-4,-,TGTGCCAGCAGCTTAGGGGGTTATGATGGGAACACTGAAGCTTTCTTT,CASSLGGYDGNTEAFF
-,17,TRBJ2-2,TRBV23-1,-,TGCGCCAGCAGGGAGGAAACAGGGCCCGTGAACACCGGGGAGCTGTTTTTT,CASREETGPVNTGELFF
-,14,TRBJ1-4,TRBV5-5,-,TGTGCCAGCAGCTTCGGGGGTAGCGGTGAAAAACTGTTTTTT,CASSFGGSGEKLFF
-,17,TRBJ2-6,TRBV4-3,-,TGCGCCAGCAGCCAAGAGTCAGCGATCTCTGGGGCCAACGTCCTGACTTTC,CASSQESAISGANVLTF
-,15,TRBJ2-3,TRBV6-2/TRBV6-3,-,TGTGCCAGCAGTTCGGGGGCACGAGTGGCAGATACGCAGTATTTT,CASSSGARVADTQYF
-,16,TRBJ2-6,TRBV19,-,TGTGCCAGTAGTATGAAACAGGGAACCGGGGCCAACGTCCTGACTTTC,CASSMKQGTGANVLTF
-,17,TRBJ2-6,TRBV14,-,TGTGCCAGCAGCCAAGTATGGGGGGCAGCTGGGGCCAACGTCCTGACTTTC,CASSQVWGAAGANVLTF
TRBD1,13,TRBJ1-5,TRBV4-1,-,TGCGCCAGCAGCCCACAGGGGGGCGTGGCCCAGCATTTT,CASSPQGGVAQHF
TRBD1,16,TRBJ1-6,TRBV2,-,TGTGCCAGCAGGGCCGGGACAGGGTCCTATAATTCACCCCTCCACTTT,CASRAGTGSYNSPLHF
-,17,TRBJ2-3,TRBV4-3,-,TGCGCCAGCAGCCAAGATGGGGCAGTTGGGGACACAGATACGCAGTATTTT,CASSQDGAVGDTDTQYF
-,13,TRBJ1-1,TRBV29-1,-,TGCAGCGTAGGGGGGGTTTTGATCACTGAAGCTTTCTTT,CSVGGVLITEAFF
TRBD1,18,TRBJ1-2,TRBV10-3,-,TGTGCCATCAGTGAGTCGAACAGGGGGCGAGGGTCTAACTATGGCTACACCTTC,CAISESNRGRGSNYGYTF
-,13,TRBJ2-7,TRBV14,-,TGTGCCAGCAGCCAGTCCTGGTCCTACGAGCAGTACTTC,CASSQSWSYEQYF
-,14,TRBJ2-3,TRBV19,-,TGTGCCAGTCGCTCCGGTGGGGTATCAGATACGCAGTATTTT,CASRSGGVSDTQYF
-,11,TRBJ2-3,TRBV19,-,TGTGCCAGTAGTCGAACAGATACGCAGTATTTT,CASSRTDTQYF